This TCR beta chain came from a study of blood T cell repertoires in COVID-19. Study in general: Whether acute or convalescent, the COVID-19 samples came from the United States, Italy and Spain.

Germline V gene lookup returns CDR1 MNHEY and CDR2 SVGAGI. J lost 1 base, V lost 11 bases, and 3 bases had no gene match. The CDR3 is 13 residues long. TCRdb's copy holds only in-frame clones and misses some; the assay was immunoSEQ multiplex PCR. This sample has some 96,000 clones, with about 77% found just once. V is TRBV6-5 and J is TRBJ2-3, with 10 bases lining up with TRBD1. The receptor was isolated from a woman between 65 and 79 years old with acute or convalescent COVID-19. The material sequenced was peripheral blood. The CDR3 DNA follows: TGTGCCGAAGGGACAGGGGGCACAGATACGCAGTATTTT. The encoded protein is CAEGTGGTDTQYF.